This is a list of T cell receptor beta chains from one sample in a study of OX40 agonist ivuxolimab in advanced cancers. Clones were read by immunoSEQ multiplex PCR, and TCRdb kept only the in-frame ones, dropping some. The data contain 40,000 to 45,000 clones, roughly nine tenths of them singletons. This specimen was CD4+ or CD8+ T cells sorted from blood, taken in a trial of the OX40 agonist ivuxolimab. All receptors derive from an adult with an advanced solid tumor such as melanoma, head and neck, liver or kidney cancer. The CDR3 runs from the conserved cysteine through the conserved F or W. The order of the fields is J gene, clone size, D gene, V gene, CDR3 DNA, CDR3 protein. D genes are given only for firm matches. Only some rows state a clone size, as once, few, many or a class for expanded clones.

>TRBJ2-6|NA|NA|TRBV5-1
TGCGCCAGCAGCTTAGTCGGCAGCTCTGGGGCCAACGTCCTGACTTTC
CASSLVGSSGANVLTF
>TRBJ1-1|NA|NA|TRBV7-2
TGTGCCAGCAGCTTCGGGCGGGCAGAGAACACTGAAGCTTTCTTT
CASSFGRAENTEAFF
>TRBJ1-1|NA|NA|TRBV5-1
TGCGCCAGCAGCGTCGGGGTGAACACTGAAGCTTTCTTT
CASSVGVNTEAFF
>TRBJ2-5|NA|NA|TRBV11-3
TGTGCCAGCAGCTTACGGGACCAAGAGACCCAGTACTTC
CASSLRDQETQYF
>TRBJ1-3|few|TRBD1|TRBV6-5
TGTGCCAGCAGTTACTCGACAGGGGGCTCTGGAAACACCATATATTTT
CASSYSTGGSGNTIYF
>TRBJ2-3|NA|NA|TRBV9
TGTGCCAGCAGCGTCAGCGGGTCCCCCACAGATACGCAGTATTTT
CASSVSGSPTDTQYF
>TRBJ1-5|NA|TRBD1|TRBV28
TGTGCCAGCACCCTGGGGGGGACAGAAGATCAGCCCCAGCATTTT
CASTLGGTEDQPQHF
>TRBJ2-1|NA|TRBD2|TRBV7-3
TGTGCCAGCTCCTTGGGGACTAGCCACTACAATGAGCAGTTCTTC
CASSLGTSHYNEQFF
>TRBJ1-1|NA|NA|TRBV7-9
TGTGCCAGCAGCACAACGACAGGCAACACTGAAGCTTTCTTT
CASSTTTGNTEAFF
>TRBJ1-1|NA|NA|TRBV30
TGTGCCTGGAGATGGGTAGGATACACTGAAGCTTTCTTT
CAWRWVGYTEAFF
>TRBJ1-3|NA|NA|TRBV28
TGTGCCAGCAAACCAGTCGGGTTCGGGAGAAACACCATATATTTT
CASKPVGFGRNTIYF
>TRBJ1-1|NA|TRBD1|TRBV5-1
TGCGCCAGCAGGTTGGACAGGGGGTATAACACTGAAGCTTTCTTT
CASRLDRGYNTEAFF
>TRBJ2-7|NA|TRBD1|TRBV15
TGTGCCACCAGCAGAGCGGGACAGGGTCACTACGAGCAGTACTTC
CATSRAGQGHYEQYF
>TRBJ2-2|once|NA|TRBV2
TGTGCCAGCAGTGAAGGAGGCCGGAAACCCGGGGAGCTGTTTTTT
CASSEGGRKPGELFF
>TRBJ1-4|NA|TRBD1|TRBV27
TGTGCCAGCAGGGGGACAGGGATTGGGGAAAAACTGTTTTTT
CASRGTGIGEKLFF
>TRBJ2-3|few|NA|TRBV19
TGTGCCAGTAGGGCAGGGATTATATCAGATACGCAGTATTTT
CASRAGIISDTQYF
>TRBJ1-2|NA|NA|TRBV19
TGTGCCAGTAGTATAGATGGGCTCGAACGGGGCGGAAAAGGCTACACCTTC
CASSIDGLERGGKGYTF
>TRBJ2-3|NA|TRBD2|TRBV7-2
TGTGCCAGCAGCTTAGTTTCCGGCGGGGGATCTAGCACAGATACGCAGTATTTT
CASSLVSGGGSSTDTQYF
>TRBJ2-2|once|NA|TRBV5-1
TGCGCCAGCAGCTTGGTAACAGGGCGGCCAACCGGGGAGCTGTTTTTT
CASSLVTGRPTGELFF
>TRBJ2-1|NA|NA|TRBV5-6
TGTGCCAGCAGCTTGTCAGGGGCTCAGTACAATGAGCAGTTCTTC
CASSLSGAQYNEQFF
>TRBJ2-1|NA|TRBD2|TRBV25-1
TGTGCCAGCAGTGAATATGCAGCCAGCGGGAGGTTCTACAATGAGCAGTTCTTC
CASSEYAASGRFYNEQFF
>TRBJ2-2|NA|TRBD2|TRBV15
TGTGCCACCAGCAGAGATGGAACCTCCGCAGCGGGACGGAACACCGGGGAGCTGTTTTTT
CATSRDGTSAAGRNTGELFF
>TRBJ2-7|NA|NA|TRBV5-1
TGCGCCAGCAGCCAAGGGACATCGACCTACGAGCAGTACTTC
CASSQGTSTYEQYF
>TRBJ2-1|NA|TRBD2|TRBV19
TGTGCCAGCAGGTCGACTAAACTAGCGGGAGTGAGCAATGAGCAGTTCTTC
CASRSTKLAGVSNEQFF
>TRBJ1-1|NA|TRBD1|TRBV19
TGTGCCAGTAGTATGGACAGGGTGAACACTGAAGCTTTCTTT
CASSMDRVNTEAFF